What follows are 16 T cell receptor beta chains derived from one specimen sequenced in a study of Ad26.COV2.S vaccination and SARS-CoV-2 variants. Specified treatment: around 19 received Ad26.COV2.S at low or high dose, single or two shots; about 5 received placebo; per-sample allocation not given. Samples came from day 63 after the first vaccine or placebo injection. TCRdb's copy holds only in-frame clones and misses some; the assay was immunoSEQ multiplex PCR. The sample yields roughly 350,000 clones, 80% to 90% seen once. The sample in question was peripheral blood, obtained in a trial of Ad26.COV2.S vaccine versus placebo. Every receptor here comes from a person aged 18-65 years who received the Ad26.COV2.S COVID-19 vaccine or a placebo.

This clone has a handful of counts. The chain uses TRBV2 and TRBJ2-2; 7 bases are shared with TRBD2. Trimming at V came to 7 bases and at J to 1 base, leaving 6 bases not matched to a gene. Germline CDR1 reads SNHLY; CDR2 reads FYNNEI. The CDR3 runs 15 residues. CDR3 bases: TGTGCCAGCACCCGCGGACTAGAGAACACCGGGGAGCTGTTTTTT. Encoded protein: CASTRGLENTGELFF.

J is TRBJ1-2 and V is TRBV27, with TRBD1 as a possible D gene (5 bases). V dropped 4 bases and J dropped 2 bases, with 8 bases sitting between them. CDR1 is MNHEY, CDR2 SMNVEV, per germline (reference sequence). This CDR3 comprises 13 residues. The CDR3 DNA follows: TGTGCCAGCAGTTCTCAGGGAAACTATGGCTACACCTTC. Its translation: CASSSQGNYGYTF.

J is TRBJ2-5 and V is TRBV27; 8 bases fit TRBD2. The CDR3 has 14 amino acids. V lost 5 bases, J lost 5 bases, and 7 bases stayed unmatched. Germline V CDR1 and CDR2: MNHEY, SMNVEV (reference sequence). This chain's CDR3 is CASSPLAGGETQYF. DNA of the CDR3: TGTGCCAGCAGTCCCCTCGCGGGGGGCGAGACCCAGTACTTC.

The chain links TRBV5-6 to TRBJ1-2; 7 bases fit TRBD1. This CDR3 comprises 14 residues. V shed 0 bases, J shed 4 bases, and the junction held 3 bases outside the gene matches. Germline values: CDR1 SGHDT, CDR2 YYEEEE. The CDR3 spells CASSLEQGFYGYTF. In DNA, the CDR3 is TGTGCCAGCAGCTTGGAACAGGGGTTCTATGGCTACACCTTC.

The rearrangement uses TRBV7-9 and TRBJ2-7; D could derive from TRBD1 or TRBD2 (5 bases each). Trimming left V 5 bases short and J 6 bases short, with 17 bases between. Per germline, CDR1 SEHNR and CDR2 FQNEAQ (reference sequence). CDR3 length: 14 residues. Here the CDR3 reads CASSPGSQGPEQYF. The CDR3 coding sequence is TGTGCCAGCAGCCCTGGCTCCCAGGGACCCGAGCAGTACTTC.

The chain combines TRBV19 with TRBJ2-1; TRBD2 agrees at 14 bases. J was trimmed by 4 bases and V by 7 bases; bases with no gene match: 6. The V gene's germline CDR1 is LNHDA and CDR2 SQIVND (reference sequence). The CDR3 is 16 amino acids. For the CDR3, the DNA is TGTGCCAGTACGGGACTAGCGGGGGCCTCTTACAATGAGCAGTTCTTC. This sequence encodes CASTGLAGASYNEQFF.

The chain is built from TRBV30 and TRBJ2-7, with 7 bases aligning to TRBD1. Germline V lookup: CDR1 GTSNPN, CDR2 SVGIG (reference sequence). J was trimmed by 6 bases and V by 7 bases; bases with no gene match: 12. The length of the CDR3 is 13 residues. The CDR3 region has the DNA TGTGCCTACTACAGGGGCGGTTTACTCGAGCAGTACTTC. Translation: CAYYRGGLLEQYF.

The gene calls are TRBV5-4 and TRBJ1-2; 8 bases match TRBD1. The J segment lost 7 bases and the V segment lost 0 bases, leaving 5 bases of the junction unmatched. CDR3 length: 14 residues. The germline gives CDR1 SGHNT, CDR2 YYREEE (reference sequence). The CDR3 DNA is TGTGCCAGCAGCTTGGAGACAGGGGCAGGTGGCTACACCTTC. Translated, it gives CASSLETGAGGYTF.

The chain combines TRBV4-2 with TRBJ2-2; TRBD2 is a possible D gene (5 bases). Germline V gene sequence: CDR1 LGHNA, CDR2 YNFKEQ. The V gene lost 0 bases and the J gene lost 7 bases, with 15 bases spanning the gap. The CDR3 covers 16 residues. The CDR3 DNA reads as TGTGCCAGCAGCCAAGAGGTCGAGGGTCCTCACGGGGAGCTGTTTTTT. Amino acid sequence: CASSQEVEGPHGELFF.

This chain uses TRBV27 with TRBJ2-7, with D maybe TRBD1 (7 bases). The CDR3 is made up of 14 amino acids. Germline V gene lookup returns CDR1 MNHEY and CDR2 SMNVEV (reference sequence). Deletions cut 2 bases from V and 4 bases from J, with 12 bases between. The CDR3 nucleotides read TGTGCCAGCAGTTTACGCAGGGGGGTGTACGAGCAGTACTTC. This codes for CASSLRRGVYEQYF.

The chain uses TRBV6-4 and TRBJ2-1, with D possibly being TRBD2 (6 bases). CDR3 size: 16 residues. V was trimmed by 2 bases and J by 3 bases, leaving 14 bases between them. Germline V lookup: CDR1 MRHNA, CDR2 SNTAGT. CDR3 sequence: CASSDQWGVGYNEQFF. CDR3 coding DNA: TGTGCCAGCAGTGACCAGTGGGGGGTCGGCTACAATGAGCAGTTCTTC.

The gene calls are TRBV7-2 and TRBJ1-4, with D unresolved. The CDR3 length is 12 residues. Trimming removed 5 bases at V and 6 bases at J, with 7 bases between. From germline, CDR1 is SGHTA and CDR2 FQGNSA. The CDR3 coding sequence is TGTGCCAGCAGCCGGGAATATGAAAAACTGTTTTTT. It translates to CASSREYEKLFF.

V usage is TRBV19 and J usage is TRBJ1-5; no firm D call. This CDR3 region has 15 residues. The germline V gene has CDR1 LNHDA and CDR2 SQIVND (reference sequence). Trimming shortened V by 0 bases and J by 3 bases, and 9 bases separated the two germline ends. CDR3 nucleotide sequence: TGTGCCAGTAGTATAGATCGATTGATCAATCAGCCCCAGCATTTT. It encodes CASSIDRLINQPQHF.

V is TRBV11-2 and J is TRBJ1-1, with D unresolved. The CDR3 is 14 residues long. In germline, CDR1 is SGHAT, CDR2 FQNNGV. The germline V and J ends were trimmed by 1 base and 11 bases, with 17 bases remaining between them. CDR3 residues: CASSLVEDGLRAFF. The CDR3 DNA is TGTGCCAGCAGCTTAGTAGAGGATGGCCTTCGCGCTTTCTTT. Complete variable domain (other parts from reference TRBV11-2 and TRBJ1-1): EAGVAQSPRYKIIEKRQSVAFWCNPISGHATLYWYQQILGQGPKLLIQFQNNGVVDDSQLPKDRFSAERLKGVDSTLKIQPAKLEDSAVYLCASSLVEDGLRAFFGQGTRLTVV.

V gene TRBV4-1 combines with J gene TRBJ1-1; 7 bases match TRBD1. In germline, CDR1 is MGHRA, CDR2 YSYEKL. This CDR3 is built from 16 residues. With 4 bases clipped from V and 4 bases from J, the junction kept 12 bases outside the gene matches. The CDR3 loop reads CASSPDRDPMGTEAFF. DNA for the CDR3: TGCGCCAGCAGCCCCGACAGGGACCCTATGGGCACTGAAGCTTTCTTT.

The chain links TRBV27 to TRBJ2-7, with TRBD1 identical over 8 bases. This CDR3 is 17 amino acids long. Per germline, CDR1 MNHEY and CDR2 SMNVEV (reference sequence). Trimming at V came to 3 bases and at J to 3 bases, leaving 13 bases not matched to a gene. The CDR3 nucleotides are TGTGCCAGCAGTTTGTCAAACAGGGGGTTGGGTTTCTACGAGCAGTACTTC. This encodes CASSLSNRGLGFYEQYF.